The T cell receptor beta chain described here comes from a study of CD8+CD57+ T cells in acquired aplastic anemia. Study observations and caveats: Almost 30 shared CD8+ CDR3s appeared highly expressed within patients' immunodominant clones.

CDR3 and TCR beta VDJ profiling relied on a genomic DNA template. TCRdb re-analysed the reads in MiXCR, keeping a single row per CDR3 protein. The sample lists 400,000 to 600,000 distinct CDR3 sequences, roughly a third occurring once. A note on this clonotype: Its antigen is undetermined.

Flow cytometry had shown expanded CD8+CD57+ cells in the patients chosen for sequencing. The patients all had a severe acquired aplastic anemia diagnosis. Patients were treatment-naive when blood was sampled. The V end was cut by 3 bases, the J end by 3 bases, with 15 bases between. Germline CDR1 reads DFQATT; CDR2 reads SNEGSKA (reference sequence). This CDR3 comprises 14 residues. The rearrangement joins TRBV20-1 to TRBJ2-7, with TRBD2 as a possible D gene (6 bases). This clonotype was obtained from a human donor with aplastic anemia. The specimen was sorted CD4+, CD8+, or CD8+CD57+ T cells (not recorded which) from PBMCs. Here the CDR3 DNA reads TGCAGTGCTAGTTCGGGGGACGGGGTCTACGAGCAGTACTTC. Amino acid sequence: CSASSGDGVYEQYF.